This TCR beta chain was recovered during a study of cytomegalovirus exposure and HLA in healthy donors. A remark on this clone: The antigen remains unidentified.

General observations from the study: Rare TCR sequences predominated, though certain public TCRs were found in many donors. In a later analysis, TCR association rates varied by HLA locus: DRB1 most, HLA-C fewest.

13 Jbeta primers and 60 Vbeta primers were used for the PCR. Authors' data handling: Among the unique TCR beta chains that a later analysis counted, 80 million to 100 million in all, 9.5 million to 12 million were shared. Libraries were prepared by immunoSEQ multiplex PCR; TCRdb keeps only in-frame clonotypes and omits some of them. Clone size and the V and J calls come from that table; the DNA yielded D and trimming. The table includes some 200,000 clones, 82% detected once. This TCR was recovered from a woman between 45 and 65 years old in good health and CMV-seropositive. The sequenced material came from PBMCs.

The CDR3 nucleotides are TGTGCCAGCAGTTATGGAACTAGCGGGCAAGAGACCCAGTACTTC. Its translation is CASSYGTSGQETQYF. The J gene is TRBJ2-5, the V gene TRBV6-5, with TRBD2 identical over 9 bases. Unmatched junction bases numbered 4, after V lost 3 bases and J lost 2 bases. Germline CDR1 reads MNHEY; CDR2 reads SVGAGI. The CDR3 spans 15 residues.